This entry is about one T cell receptor (beta chain). The antigen is undetermined. The entry originates in a study of shared clonotypes between healthy human individuals. Study summary: The study used three CD4 naive, three CD4 memory, two CD8 naive and one CD8 memory plate per donor. Whole-study results and caveats: Some clonotypes were shared by all four sorted-subset donors, while others were not shared. The non-shared ones had lower generation probabilities than the shared ones. Naive CD4 clonotype sharing across a few donors was around 5.5%. Among donors, the sharing of clonotypes was expected to be influenced by sequencing depth.

In germline, CDR1 is SGHRS, CDR2 YFSETQ. There are 14 residues in the CDR3. V lost 0 bases and J 10 bases, leaving 14 bases between the germline ends. TCRdb's copy holds only in-frame clones and misses some; the assay was immunoSEQ multiplex PCR. This table holds 850,000 to 1,100,000 clones, 70% to 85% found once. This receptor was obtained from a young man in good health. Some clones in this sample may be carry-over from other donors' samples. The V call is TRBV5-1, the J call TRBJ2-1; D possibly corresponds to TRBD2 (5 bases). Source material: memory CD4+ T cells from PBMCs. Subset indicated: CD45RA-negative fraction. DNA for the CDR3: TGCGCCAGCAGCTTGGCCTCGACGGGGAGAGAGCAGTTCTTC. Translation gives CASSLASTGREQFF.